This entry lists 16 T cell receptor beta chains sequenced from one sample in a study of blood T cell repertoires in COVID-19. Profiling relied on immunoSEQ multiplex PCR, and the TCRdb table lists in-frame clones only, not all of them. The repertoire consists of roughly 250,000 clones, with approximately 90% occurring once and the leading ten covering 3.7%. Source material: peripheral blood. These receptors originate from a woman aged 40 to 50 with acute or convalescent COVID-19.

The chain has TRBV28 and TRBJ1-4; TRBD1 matches at 8 bases. This CDR3 contains 15 residues. Germline CDR1 is MDHEN and CDR2 is SYDVKM. V was pared by 4 bases and J by 14 bases, with 15 bases of the junction left unmatched. The CDR3 DNA sequence: TGTGCCAGCAGTTCCCCCGGGACAGGCTCCGCAGGGCTGTTTTTT. Its protein product is CASSSPGTGSAGLFF.

The V call is TRBV2, the J call TRBJ2-7; 8 bases fit TRBD1. In germline, CDR1 is SNHLY, CDR2 FYNNEI. The CDR3 runs to 11 residues. The trim removed 4 bases at V and 13 bases at J, leaving 6 bases unmatched. Written as DNA, the CDR3 is TGTGCCAGCAGTGCAGGACAGGGCATTTACGTC. The encoded protein is CASSAGQGIYV.

The count of this clone is one. The chain employs TRBV28 and TRBJ1-2, with TRBD1 matching over 8 bases. The V gene end was trimmed by 3 bases and the J gene end by 6 bases; junction bases not matched to a gene: 3. Germline assignment: CDR1 MDHEN and CDR2 SYDVKM. There are 13 residues in the CDR3. The CDR3 here is CASSFGTGHGYTF. The CDR3 region has the DNA TGTGCCAGCAGTTTCGGGACAGGACATGGCTACACCTTC.

The chain is built from TRBV10-3 and TRBJ2-1; 11 nucleotides line up with TRBD2. The CDR3 consists of 15 residues. After removal of 2 bases from V and 8 bases from J, the junction contained 5 bases not matched to a gene. Germline V gene data show CDR1 as ENHRY and CDR2 as SYGVKD. The CDR3 loop reads CAISEGTSGGDEQFF. For the CDR3, the DNA is TGTGCCATCAGTGAGGGAACTAGCGGGGGAGATGAGCAGTTCTTC.

The chain has TRBV5-1 and TRBJ1-1; 7 bases align to TRBD1. Germline loops: CDR1 SGHRS, CDR2 YFSETQ. V was clipped by 7 bases and J by 3 bases; unmatched bases: 9. The CDR3 totals 14 residues. CDR3 sequence: CASAQGEGDTEAFF. DNA of the CDR3: TGCGCCAGCGCTCAGGGGGAAGGTGACACTGAAGCTTTCTTT.

The chain combines TRBV7-2 with TRBJ2-3; 11 bases match TRBD2. The CDR3 extends over 14 amino acids. Germline assignment: CDR1 SGHTA and CDR2 FQGNSA. V gave up 4 bases and J gave up 6 bases; unmatched junction bases: 3. CDR3 residues: CASSSRTSGDTQYF. For the CDR3, the DNA is TGTGCCAGCAGCTCACGGACTAGCGGGGATACGCAGTATTTT.

The gene calls are TRBV6-6 and TRBJ1-1; D gene uncertain. This CDR3 comprises 13 residues. Trimming stripped 7 bases from V and 2 bases from J, with 11 bases between. Germline-derived CDR1 and CDR2 are MNHNY and SVGAGI (reference sequence). In nucleotides, the CDR3 is TGTGCCAGCATCGCGGATTCCAACACTGAAGCTTTCTTT. Amino acids: CASIADSNTEAFF.

The chain is built from TRBV9 and TRBJ1-1, with D possibly TRBD1 on 5 matching bases. The length of the CDR3 is 13 residues. With 6 bases removed from V and 3 bases from J, the gap between germline ends came to 12 bases. Germline CDR1 and CDR2: SGDLS and YYNGEE. CDR3: CASTPGSDTEAFF. CDR3 coding DNA: TGTGCCAGCACTCCAGGGTCGGACACTGAAGCTTTCTTT.

CDR3 in DNA: TGTGCCAGCAGCCAACCCTGGGGCGGGGGTTCTGAAGCTTTCTTT. Its translation: CASSQPWGGGSEAFF. The chain has TRBV11-2 and TRBJ1-1, with a weak D call TRBD1 (5 bases). Trimming pared 5 bases from V and 6 bases from J, leaving 19 bases between. Germline lookup yields CDR1 SGHAT and CDR2 FQNNGV. The CDR3 consists of 15 residues.

This rearrangement joins TRBV19 to TRBJ2-3; 9 nucleotides match TRBD2. Per germline, CDR1 LNHDA and CDR2 SQIVND (reference sequence). The CDR3 runs 14 residues. After removal of 8 bases from V and 2 bases from J, the junction contained 5 bases not matched to a gene. The CDR3 nucleotides read TGTGCCAGTGCAGCGGGGGGATACACAGATACGCAGTATTTT. Encoded protein: CASAAGGYTDTQYF. The full variable domain, its missing parts supplied by reference TRBV19 and TRBJ2-3, is DGGITQSPKYLFRKEGQNVTLSCEQNLNHDAMYWYRQDPGQGLRLIYYSQIVNDFQKGDIAEGYSVSREKKESFPLTVTSAQKNPTAFYLCASAAGGYTDTQYFGPGTRLTVL.

This clone turned up a few times. The chain employs TRBV7-8 and TRBJ2-1, with 8 bases aligning to TRBD1. Germline V gives CDR1 SGHVS, CDR2 FQNEAQ. V lost 6 bases and J lost 1; bases outside the gene matches: 5. The CDR3 contains 15 residues. This chain's CDR3 is CASRITGGSYNEQFF. In DNA, the CDR3 is TGTGCCAGCAGGATTACAGGGGGATCCTACAATGAGCAGTTCTTC.

In its sample, this clone was seen once. As DNA, the CDR3 is TGTGCCAGCAGCGCCAGGGTTTACTATGGCTACACCTTC. This sequence encodes CASSARVYYGYTF. The chain carries TRBV9 and TRBJ1-2; weak D call: TRBD1 (5 bases). Germline assignment: CDR1 SGDLS and CDR2 YYNGEE. This CDR3 comprises 13 residues. V shed 3 bases and J shed 3 bases, with 9 bases lying between them.

The chain uses TRBV5-6 and TRBJ2-1, with 10 bases lining up with TRBD2. This CDR3 region has 17 residues. From germline, CDR1 is SGHDT and CDR2 YYEEEE. V lost 0 bases and J lost 4; bases outside the gene matches: 7. In nucleotides, the CDR3 is TGTGCCAGCAGCTTGGCACTACTAGCGGGGAGTTACAATGAGCAGTTCTTC. It yields the protein CASSLALLAGSYNEQFF.

The rearrangement links TRBV6-1 to TRBJ1-6; possible D gene TRBD1, 5 bases. CDR1 is MNHNS, CDR2 SASEGT, per germline. The CDR3 contains 15 residues. Trimming removed 2 bases from V and 10 bases from J, with 15 bases in between. Here the CDR3 reads CASSEMKGLNSPLHF. The CDR3 DNA is TGTGCCAGCAGTGAAATGAAGGGGTTGAACTCACCCCTCCACTTT.

The chain couples TRBV19 to TRBJ1-3; D is perhaps TRBD1 (5 bases). The CDR3 runs 14 residues. Germline V lookup: CDR1 LNHDA, CDR2 SQIVND (reference sequence). The V end lost 6 bases, the J end lost 2 bases, and 11 bases lay between the germline ends. The CDR3 spells CASREGAAGNTIYF. The CDR3 region has the DNA TGTGCCAGTAGGGAAGGGGCGGCTGGAAACACCATATATTTT. The variable domain in full, with the rest retrieved from reference TRBV19 and TRBJ1-3, is DGGITQSPKYLFRKEGQNVTLSCEQNLNHDAMYWYRQDPGQGLRLIYYSQIVNDFQKGDIAEGYSVSREKKESFPLTVTSAQKNPTAFYLCASREGAAGNTIYFGEGSWLTVV.

The CDR3 protein is CASSGWEASNMNTEAFF. The CDR3 bases are TGCGCCAGCAGCGGGTGGGAGGCCAGTAACATGAACACTGAAGCTTTCTTT. The chain employs TRBV5-1 and TRBJ1-1; D not resolved. The CDR3 extends over 17 amino acids. Looked up from germline, CDR1 is SGHRS and CDR2 is YFSETQ. V was clipped by 4 bases and J by 0 bases, with 19 bases between them.